This is a list of T cell receptor beta chains from one sample in a study of OX40 agonist ivuxolimab in advanced cancers. Here immunoSEQ multiplex PCR was the method, and the copy in TCRdb shows in-frame clones only, minus some. The repertoire holds around 74,000 clones, around 93% seen once, with 9.5% to 12% in the top ten. This specimen consisted of CD4+ or CD8+ T cells sorted from blood, obtained in a trial of the OX40 agonist ivuxolimab. These receptors came from an adult with an advanced solid tumor such as melanoma, head and neck, liver or kidney cancer. The CDR3 runs from the conserved cysteine through the conserved F or W. A D gene is named only where the DNA matches it firmly. Clone size is not always given. Where it is, it says once, few, many or a class for expanded clones.

J gene: TRBJ1-2; clone size: -; V gene: TRBV10-3; D gene: TRBD1; CDR3 protein: CAISALWTGNNYGYTF; CDR3 DNA: TGTGCCATCAGTGCACTATGGACAGGGAATAACTATGGCTACACCTTC
J gene: TRBJ2-1; clone size: -; V gene: TRBV27; D gene: TRBD2; CDR3 protein: CASSFSGGAYNEQFF; CDR3 DNA: TGTGCCAGCAGTTTTAGCGGGGGCGCCTACAATGAGCAGTTCTTC
J gene: TRBJ2-2; clone size: -; V gene: TRBV7-9; D gene: TRBD1; CDR3 protein: CASLGWGTDTGELFF; CDR3 DNA: TGTGCCAGCTTAGGCTGGGGGACAGACACCGGGGAGCTGTTTTTT
J gene: TRBJ2-7; clone size: large; V gene: TRBV7-9; D gene: TRBD2; CDR3 protein: CASSPSSGGSTSYEQYF; CDR3 DNA: TGTGCCAGCAGCCCCAGTTCGGGGGGATCTACCTCCTACGAGCAGTACTTC
J gene: TRBJ2-1; clone size: -; V gene: TRBV7-2; D gene: -; CDR3 protein: CASSLVGGLYNEQFF; CDR3 DNA: TGTGCCAGCAGCTTAGTCGGGGGGCTTTACAATGAGCAGTTCTTC
J gene: TRBJ2-7; clone size: -; V gene: TRBV5-1; D gene: TRBD2; CDR3 protein: CASSTGLAGGYEQYF; CDR3 DNA: TGCGCCAGCAGCACGGGACTAGCGGGGGGGTACGAGCAGTACTTC
J gene: TRBJ1-2; clone size: -; V gene: TRBV7-9; D gene: -; CDR3 protein: CASSLVQYGYTF; CDR3 DNA: TGTGCCAGCAGCTTAGTCCAGTATGGCTACACCTTC
J gene: TRBJ2-7; clone size: once; V gene: TRBV6-1; D gene: -; CDR3 protein: CASSEARGWAVYEQYF; CDR3 DNA: TGTGCCAGCAGTGAAGCGCGAGGTTGGGCGGTGTACGAGCAGTACTTC
J gene: TRBJ2-5; clone size: -; V gene: TRBV5-6; D gene: -; CDR3 protein: CASSLGGGETQYF; CDR3 DNA: TGTGCCAGCAGCTTGGGGGGCGGCGAGACCCAGTACTTC
J gene: TRBJ1-6; clone size: once; V gene: TRBV5-8; D gene: TRBD1; CDR3 protein: CASSRVLGDGTGHIPLHF; CDR3 DNA: TGTGCCAGCAGCCGCGTATTGGGGGACGGGACAGGCCATATCCCCCTCCACTTT
J gene: TRBJ1-1; clone size: -; V gene: TRBV9; D gene: -; CDR3 protein: CASSAGTGVNTEAFF; CDR3 DNA: TGTGCCAGCAGCGCTGGGACTGGGGTGAACACTGAAGCTTTCTTT
J gene: TRBJ2-7; clone size: -; V gene: TRBV5-1; D gene: TRBD1; CDR3 protein: CASSFIQGSYEQYF; CDR3 DNA: TGCGCCAGCAGCTTTATACAGGGGAGCTACGAGCAGTACTTC
J gene: TRBJ1-1; clone size: -; V gene: TRBV19; D gene: TRBD1; CDR3 protein: CASRERTGPNTEAFF; CDR3 DNA: TGTGCCAGTAGGGAAAGGACAGGGCCGAACACTGAAGCTTTCTTT
J gene: TRBJ2-1; clone size: -; V gene: TRBV19; D gene: TRBD2; CDR3 protein: CASTREGYIDEQFF; CDR3 DNA: TGTGCCAGTACCCGGGAGGGGTATATCGATGAGCAGTTCTTC
J gene: TRBJ1-1; clone size: -; V gene: TRBV4-2; D gene: -; CDR3 protein: CASSPQPQAGDTEAFF; CDR3 DNA: TGTGCCAGCAGCCCGCAACCACAGGCCGGGGACACTGAAGCTTTCTTT
J gene: TRBJ1-3; clone size: -; V gene: TRBV16; D gene: -; CDR3 protein: CASSLAGNTIYF; CDR3 DNA: TGTGCCAGCAGCCTCGCCGGAAACACCATATATTTT
J gene: TRBJ2-2; clone size: -; V gene: TRBV11-2; D gene: -; CDR3 protein: CASSLGGGTPGGKTGELFF; CDR3 DNA: TGTGCCAGCAGCTTAGGAGGTGGGACTCCCGGGGGAAAAACCGGGGAGCTGTTTTTT
J gene: TRBJ1-5; clone size: -; V gene: TRBV6-1; D gene: -; CDR3 protein: CASSEWGQGHQPQHF; CDR3 DNA: TGTGCCAGCAGTGAATGGGGGCAGGGCCATCAGCCCCAGCATTTT
J gene: TRBJ2-2; clone size: -; V gene: TRBV11-2; D gene: -; CDR3 protein: CASSSRGPNTGELFF; CDR3 DNA: TGTGCCAGCAGCTCCCGGGGGCCGAACACCGGGGAGCTGTTTTTT
J gene: TRBJ2-7; clone size: -; V gene: TRBV5-6; D gene: -; CDR3 protein: CASSLAGTYEQYF; CDR3 DNA: TGTGCCAGCAGCTTGGCTGGGACCTACGAGCAGTACTTC
J gene: TRBJ1-3; clone size: -; V gene: TRBV4-2; D gene: -; CDR3 protein: CASSQLPGRVSPLSGNTIYF; CDR3 DNA: TGTGCCAGCAGCCAACTCCCGGGCCGAGTTTCGCCCCTCTCTGGAAACACCATATATTTT
J gene: TRBJ2-7; clone size: -; V gene: TRBV13; D gene: -; CDR3 protein: CASSPARRAYEQYF; CDR3 DNA: TGTGCCAGCAGCCCCGCGCGGCGCGCGTACGAGCAGTACTTC
J gene: TRBJ2-7; clone size: -; V gene: TRBV4-2; D gene: TRBD2; CDR3 protein: CASSQVREERGGHEQYF; CDR3 DNA: TGTGCCAGCAGCCAAGTACGGGAGGAGCGGGGGGGCCACGAGCAGTACTTC